The next 30 T cell receptor beta chains were all read from a single sample in a study of glioma-infiltrating T cells after dendritic cell vaccination. Produced via immunoSEQ multiplex PCR; TCRdb's table is partial and in-frame only. The table has about 64,000 clones, approximately 78% seen once; the top ten hold 9.2%. The sequencing here drew on blood, taken before dendritic cell vaccination. Receptor source: a human donor with glioblastoma.

The chain is built from TRBV5-1 and TRBJ1-4, with no clear D. The CDR3 runs 15 residues. Between the trimmed V and J ends, which lost 0 bases and 0 bases, there was a span of 6 bases. Looked up from germline, CDR1 is SGHRS and CDR2 is YFSETQ. The CDR3 loop reads CASSLDAATNEKLFF. DNA of the CDR3: TGCGCCAGCAGCTTGGACGCAGCAACTAATGAAAAACTGTTTTTT.

This rearrangement joins TRBV7-2 to TRBJ2-2; no definite D call. The V end lost 4 bases, the J end lost 1 base, and 4 bases lay between the germline ends. This CDR3 is 13 amino acids long. Germline lookup yields CDR1 SGHTA and CDR2 FQGNSA. The CDR3 reads CASSSRNTGELFF. DNA of the CDR3: TGTGCCAGCAGCTCTCGGAACACCGGGGAGCTGTTTTTT.

This chain uses TRBV10-1 with TRBJ1-5; 7 nucleotides align to TRBD1. CDR3 size: 15 residues. The germline V gene has CDR1 WNHNN and CDR2 SYGVQD (reference sequence). Trimming removed 2 bases from V and 3 bases from J; junction bases left unmatched: 4. The CDR3 bases are TGCGCCAGCAGTGAGGTGACAGGGTTCAATCAGCCCCAGCATTTT. Protein product: CASSEVTGFNQPQHF.

V usage is TRBV14 and J usage is TRBJ1-6; perhaps TRBD1 as D (5 bases). Germline V gives CDR1 SGHDN, CDR2 FVKESK. The V and J ends lost 0 bases and 8 bases respectively, with 14 bases between them. The CDR3 spans 16 residues. CDR3 residues: CASSQERAWGDSPLHF. The CDR3 bases are TGTGCCAGCAGCCAAGAAAGAGCATGGGGCGATTCACCCCTCCACTTT.

The table lists this clone with a count of one. CDR3 in amino acids: CASEGQGAYEQYF. The CDR3 region has the DNA TGTGCCAGCGAGGGACAGGGAGCCTACGAGCAGTACTTC. The chain carries TRBV2 and TRBJ2-7; TRBD1 matches at 9 bases. V trimming: 8 bases; J trimming: 2 bases; junction bases outside the gene matches: 4. CDR1 SNHLY and CDR2 FYNNEI come from the germline V gene. The CDR3 contains 13 residues.

The chain uses TRBV4-2 and TRBJ1-6; 11 positions agree with TRBD1. The CDR3 runs to 16 residues. In germline, CDR1 is LGHNA, CDR2 YNFKEQ. Trimming at V came to 6 bases and at J to 10 bases, leaving 11 bases not matched to a gene. CDR3 residues: CASSRTGGEAGSPLHF. The DNA for the CDR3 is TGTGCCAGCAGTCGGACAGGGGGCGAGGCGGGGTCACCCCTCCACTTT.

V usage is TRBV6-1 and J usage is TRBJ2-6; perhaps TRBD1 as D (6 bases). V was pared by 3 bases and J by 12 bases, with 15 bases between. The length of the CDR3 is 14 residues. CDR1 is MNHNS and CDR2 is SASEGT in the germline V gene. The CDR3 region has the DNA TGTGCCAGCAGTGAGATCCGGGACATTGGCGTCCTGACTTTC. Its translation is CASSEIRDIGVLTF.

The chain links TRBV28 to TRBJ2-4; no firm D call. The CDR3 is made up of 12 amino acids. Germline values: CDR1 MDHEN, CDR2 SYDVKM. Trimming took off 8 bases at V and 10 bases at J, with 15 bases between the two ends. CDR3 in amino acids: CASDSRLGIQYF. In nucleotides, the CDR3 is TGTGCCAGCGATTCCAGGTTGGGTATTCAGTACTTC.

This clone was detected only a few times. V is TRBV27 and J is TRBJ1-5; D perhaps matches TRBD1 (6 bases). The CDR3 is 13 residues long. Between the trimmed V and J ends, which lost 7 bases and 2 bases, there was a span of 9 bases. Looked up from germline, CDR1 is MNHEY and CDR2 is SMNVEV (reference sequence). CDR3 in DNA: TGTGCCAGCACGACAGGCGGCAATCAGCCCCAGCATTTT. It specifies CASTTGGNQPQHF.

V gene TRBV2 combines with J gene TRBJ2-7, with D perhaps matching TRBD1 (5 bases). The CDR3 extends over 12 amino acids. Germline loops: CDR1 SNHLY, CDR2 FYNNEI. The V gene lost 7 bases and the J gene lost 1 base, with 8 bases spanning the gap. The CDR3 here is CASTQGSYEQYF. In nucleotides, the CDR3 is TGTGCCAGCACTCAGGGATCCTACGAGCAGTACTTC.

This clone was observed a single time. The chain carries TRBV4-1 and TRBJ2-6; possible D gene TRBD1, 6 bases. This CDR3 spans 17 amino acids. Deletions cut 0 bases from V and 0 bases from J, with 9 bases between. Germline CDR1 reads MGHRA; CDR2 reads YSYEKL. The CDR3 reads CASSQDRGISGANVLTF. The CDR3 region has the DNA TGCGCCAGCAGCCAAGACAGGGGTATCTCTGGGGCCAACGTCCTGACTTTC.

This chain links TRBV2 with TRBJ2-1, with TRBD2 matching 10 bases. The CDR3 sequence is 17 residues long. The junction had 6 bases not matched to a gene; V was cut back by 4 bases and J by 0 bases. Per germline, CDR1 SNHLY and CDR2 FYNNEI. CDR3 coding DNA: TGTGCCAGCAGTGGAGGACTAGCGGTTAGCTCCTACAATGAGCAGTTCTTC. Protein sequence: CASSGGLAVSSYNEQFF.

This chain links TRBV5-1 with TRBJ2-1, with 9 nucleotides matching TRBD2. V lost 0 bases, J lost 1 base, and 2 bases stayed unmatched. The CDR3 is 16 amino acids. Germline-derived CDR1 and CDR2 are SGHRS and YFSETQ. The CDR3 nucleotides are TGCGCCAGCAGCTTGGGGGGACTAGCTTCCTACAATGAGCAGTTCTTC. Amino acids: CASSLGGLASYNEQFF.

This clone has a single count. The V call is TRBV5-1, the J call TRBJ2-5; 11 nucleotides match TRBD2. CDR3 size: 16 residues. Unmatched junction bases numbered 3, after V lost 0 bases and J lost 2 bases. The germline gives CDR1 SGHRS, CDR2 YFSETQ. Written as DNA, the CDR3 is TGCGCCAGCAGCTTGGCCCCTAGCGGGGGGCAAGAGACCCAGTACTTC. Translation: CASSLAPSGGQETQYF. The full variable domain, in which reference TRBV5-1 and TRBJ2-5 provide the parts outside the CDR3, is KAGVTQTPRYLIKTRGQQVTLSCSPISGHRSVSWYQQTPGQGLQFLFEYFSETQRNKGNFPGRFSGRQFSNSRSEMNVSTLELGDSALYLCASSLAPSGGQETQYFGPGTRLLVL.

This clone was seen just once. The rearrangement links TRBV5-6 to TRBJ1-2; D is unclear. The CDR3 consists of 14 residues. Germline CDR1 reads SGHDT; CDR2 reads YYEEEE. The V end was cut by 0 bases, the J end by 6 bases, with 12 bases between. The CDR3 loop is CASSLGRPEDGYTF. The CDR3 bases are TGTGCCAGCAGCTTGGGCAGGCCCGAAGATGGCTACACCTTC.

V usage is TRBV18 and J usage is TRBJ1-2; 7 bases are shared with TRBD1. With V trimmed by 1 base and J by 8 bases, 7 bases remained unmatched. The length of the CDR3 is 14 residues. The germline V gene has CDR1 KGHSH and CDR2 LQKENI. The CDR3 here is CASSPLTGYQGYTF. The CDR3 bases are TGTGCCAGCTCACCACTGACAGGGTATCAGGGCTACACCTTC.

The V call is TRBV19, the J call TRBJ2-5, with D possibly being TRBD2 (5 bases). The V and J ends lost 5 bases and 6 bases respectively, with 16 bases between them. There are 14 residues in the CDR3. The germline CDR1 and CDR2 sequences are LNHDA and SQIVND (reference sequence). CDR3 nucleotides: TGTGCCAGTAGTCGCCGGCTAGCTTTTCAGACCCAGTACTTC. As protein: CASSRRLAFQTQYF.

In the case of this clone: This same CDR3 is encoded by further DNA sequences in the sample. The chain recombines TRBV28 with TRBJ2-7; 7 nucleotides match TRBD1. Germline CDR1 is MDHEN and CDR2 is SYDVKM. CDR3 length: 13 residues. V trimming: 6 bases; J trimming: 2 bases; junction bases outside the gene matches: 4. CDR3 bases: TGTGCCAGCAGAGTGGGACAGACCTACGAGCAGTACTTC. Protein product: CASRVGQTYEQYF.

The rearrangement links TRBV28 to TRBJ1-1; 8 bases agree with TRBD1. The germline CDR1 and CDR2 sequences are MDHEN and SYDVKM. The V segment lost 3 bases and the J segment 4 bases; nucleotides outside the gene matches: 4. The length of the CDR3 is 14 residues. CDR3 in amino acids: CASSFPDRGTEAFF. The CDR3 DNA reads TGTGCCAGCAGTTTCCCCGACAGGGGCACTGAAGCTTTCTTT. Full variable domain (rest looked up from reference TRBV28 and TRBJ1-1): DVKVTQSSRYLVKRTGEKVFLECVQDMDHENMFWYRQDPGLGLRLIYFSYDVKMKEKGDIPEGYSVSREKKERFSLILESASTNQTSMYLCASSFPDRGTEAFFGQGTRLTVV.

The rearrangement joins TRBV13 to TRBJ2-2, with TRBD2 matching over 8 bases. Germline trimming cut 5 bases from V and 4 bases from J; bases unmatched to any gene: 6. CDR1 PRHDT and CDR2 FYEKMQ come from the germline V gene (reference sequence). This CDR3 has 15 amino acids. DNA of the CDR3: TGTGCCAGCAGCCCGGGACTAGTGAGCACCGGGGAGCTGTTTTTT. Protein: CASSPGLVSTGELFF. The whole variable domain, remainder taken from reference TRBV13 and TRBJ2-2, is AAGVIQSPRHLIKEKRETATLKCYPIPRHDTVYWYQQGPGQDPQFLISFYEKMQSDKGSIPDRFSAQQFSDYHSELNMSSLELGDSALYFCASSPGLVSTGELFFGEGSRLTVL.

This clone showed up just a few times. This chain joins TRBV6-5 and TRBJ1-4, with TRBD1 matching over 8 bases. The CDR3 extends over 13 amino acids. V gave up 2 bases and J gave up 11 bases; unmatched junction bases: 4. CDR1 MNHEY and CDR2 SVGAGI come from the germline V gene. For the CDR3, the DNA is TGTGCCAGCAGTTACCCGGACAGGGAGAAACTGTTTTTT. It is translated as CASSYPDREKLFF.

CDR3 coding DNA: TGTGCCAGCAGATTGGGGACAGCGCCCTACAATGAGCAGTTCTTC. It is translated as CASRLGTAPYNEQFF. The chain employs TRBV27 and TRBJ2-1; 7 bases are shared with TRBD1. The V gene end was trimmed by 6 bases and the J gene end by 2 bases; junction bases not matched to a gene: 7. The CDR3 is made up of 15 amino acids. CDR1 and CDR2 from the germline V gene are MNHEY and SMNVEV (reference sequence).

This chain connects TRBV7-8 to TRBJ2-3; D possibly corresponds to TRBD2 (6 bases). V was cut by 0 bases and J by 1 base, with 8 bases left in between. Germline V CDR1 and CDR2: SGHVS, FQNEAQ. The CDR3 consists of 15 residues. The CDR3 here is CASSLALAGTDTQYF. The CDR3 nucleotides are TGTGCCAGCAGCTTAGCGTTAGCGGGCACAGATACGCAGTATTTT.

This clone came up a few times. V gene TRBV7-2 combines with J gene TRBJ1-1; D gene ambiguous. V lost 6 bases, J lost 4 bases, and 12 bases lay in between. This CDR3 has 13 residues. CDR1 is SGHTA and CDR2 is FQGNSA in the germline V gene. Here the CDR3 DNA reads TGTGCCAGCAGAATGCCGGTTGGCACTGAAGCTTTCTTT. Its translation: CASRMPVGTEAFF. Supplemented by reference TRBV7-2 and TRBJ1-1, the full variable domain reads GAGVSQSPSNKVTEKGKDVELRCDPISGHTALYWYRQSLGQGLEFLIYFQGNSAPDKSGLPSDRFSAERTGGSVSTLTIQRTQQEDSAVYLCASRMPVGTEAFFGQGTRLTVV.

The chain has TRBV13 and TRBJ2-1; the match to TRBD2 covers 8 bases. The CDR3 contains 17 residues. The J segment lost 8 bases and the V segment lost 2 bases, leaving 14 bases of the junction unmatched. From germline, CDR1 is PRHDT and CDR2 FYEKMQ (reference sequence). The CDR3 is CASSLRVAGGRKDEQFF. Here the CDR3 DNA reads TGTGCCAGCAGCTTAAGGGTGGCGGGGGGCCGGAAAGATGAGCAGTTCTTC.

This rearrangement joins TRBV12-5 to TRBJ1-3; 10 bases line up with TRBD1. This CDR3 contains 14 residues. With 1 base clipped from V and 8 bases from J, the junction kept 2 bases outside the gene matches. Germline CDR1 LGHNT, CDR2 FRNRAP. The CDR3 bases are TGTGCTAGTGGTTTGGGGACAGGGGGGGACACCATATATTTT. As protein: CASGLGTGGDTIYF.

J is TRBJ2-7 and V is TRBV5-8, with D perhaps matching TRBD2 (6 bases). The germline V gene has CDR1 SGHTS and CDR2 YDEGEE. The CDR3 sequence is 15 residues long. Between the trimmed V and J ends, which lost 2 bases and 6 bases, there was a span of 18 bases. CDR3 bases: TGTGCCAGCAGCTTCCGATGGGGAGGCAGCTGCGAGCAGTACTTC. It encodes CASSFRWGGSCEQYF.

A remark on this clone: Other DNA sequences in the same sample also yield this CDR3. The genes are TRBV9 and TRBJ2-3; possibly TRBD2 for D (7 bases). Germline CDR1 is SGDLS and CDR2 is YYNGEE. This CDR3 spans 15 amino acids. The ends were cut back, 0 bases at V and 2 bases at J, with 10 bases in the middle. This chain's CDR3 is CASSVAGGPTDTQYF. In DNA form, the CDR3 reads TGTGCCAGCAGCGTAGCGGGGGGCCCCACAGATACGCAGTATTTT.

This clone was seen a handful of times. The J gene is TRBJ1-1, the V gene TRBV28, with D unclear. This CDR3 has 14 amino acids. Germline V CDR1 and CDR2: MDHEN, SYDVKM. V was clipped by 5 bases and J by 10 bases, with 20 bases between them. The CDR3 sequence is CASSPRATTRGAFF. DNA of the CDR3: TGTGCCAGCAGTCCAAGGGCCACTACTAGAGGAGCTTTCTTT.

The chain combines TRBV10-2 with TRBJ2-7; 11 bases agree with TRBD2. The trim removed 5 bases at V and 6 bases at J, leaving 3 bases unmatched. There are 13 residues in the CDR3. Germline loops: CDR1 WSHSY, CDR2 SAAADI. CDR3 bases: TGCGCCAGCAGTAGCACTAGCGGGGGCGAGCAGTACTTC. This sequence encodes CASSSTSGGEQYF.